The clone carrying this T cell receptor (beta chain) is medium-sized in the sample. A junction boundary mismatches the germline segment, possibly from a read error. The data are from a study of T-cell reconstitution after alpha-beta-depleted transplantation in children. Germline V lookup: CDR1 SGHRS, CDR2 YFSETQ. This CDR3 comprises 14 residues. TCRbeta library construction was performed incorporating unique molecular identifiers. One entry per CDR3 protein results from TCRdb running MiXCR on the PCR reads. The profile shows 200,000 to 250,000 distinct CDR3 sequences, around 9.6% of them singletons. The sample here was PBMCs from the stem cell graft donor, taken from the stem cell graft. The TCR originated in a human donor who donated a stem cell graft to a child with acute lymphoblastic leukemia. The genes are TRBV5-1 and TRBJ2-1; TRBD1 matches at 10 bases. The CDR3 region is CASSPGQGYTEQFF. For the CDR3, the DNA is TGCGCCAGCAGCCCGGGACAGGGGTACACTGAGCAGTTCTTC.